Listed below are T cell receptor beta chains from one sample, sequenced in a study of Ad26.COV2.S vaccination and SARS-CoV-2 variants. Clones were sequenced by immunoSEQ multiplex PCR, and TCRdb holds only the in-frame ones, with some missing. The sample carries fewer than 800,000 clones, 89% recorded once. The sequencing here drew on peripheral blood, taken in a trial of Ad26.COV2.S vaccine versus placebo. Receptor source: a person between 18 and 65 years old who received the Ad26.COV2.S COVID-19 vaccine or a placebo. Each CDR3 is given with its conserved first and last residue. The order of the fields is V gene, clone size, D gene, J gene, CDR3 protein, CDR3 DNA. The D gene is left open where the match is weak. Part of the rows lack a size; the others show once, few, many or a class for expanded clones.

TRBV6-5	-	-	TRBJ1-6	CASSYRGSSYNSPLHF	TGTGCCAGCAGTTACAGGGGGAGCTCCTATAATTCACCCCTCCACTTT
TRBV19	few	-	TRBJ1-2	CASSISGRGGYTF	TGTGCCAGTAGTATATCGGGCAGGGGAGGCTACACCTTC
TRBV9	-	-	TRBJ2-7	CASSASGAHEQYF	TGTGCCAGCAGCGCCTCCGGGGCCCACGAGCAGTACTTC
TRBV13	-	-	TRBJ2-7	CASSLGGGREMKSGEQYF	TGTGCCAGCAGCTTAGGAGGGGGTCGGGAGATGAAATCTGGAGAGCAGTACTTC
TRBV6-6	-	-	TRBJ2-5	CASSRRGSETQYF	TGTGCCAGCAGCAGGAGGGGGTCAGAGACCCAGTACTTC
TRBV30	once	-	TRBJ2-3	CAWRASATDTQYF	TGTGCCTGGAGGGCTAGCGCCACAGATACGCAGTATTTT
TRBV25-1	-	-	TRBJ2-1	CASSESNPPDEQFF	TGTGCCAGCAGTGAATCAAACCCGCCCGATGAGCAGTTCTTC
TRBV15	-	-	TRBJ2-7	CATSREGGNSYEQYF	TGTGCCACCAGCAGAGAAGGCGGTAACTCCTACGAGCAGTACTTC
TRBV6-5	-	TRBD2	TRBJ2-5	CASSPTSGGETQYF	TGTGCCAGCAGCCCGACTAGCGGGGGAGAGACCCAGTACTTC
TRBV5-4	once	-	TRBJ1-6	CASSFAGYNSPLHF	TGTGCCAGCAGCTTTGCGGGATATAATTCACCCCTCCACTTT
TRBV4-3	-	-	TRBJ1-2	CASSQDSLSYGYTF	TGCGCCAGCAGCCAAGATTCCCTTTCCTATGGCTACACCTTC
TRBV2	-	-	TRBJ2-1	CASSKGWVSSYNEQFF	TGTGCCAGCAGTAAAGGGTGGGTTAGCTCCTACAATGAGCAGTTCTTC
TRBV3-1/TRBV3-2	-	-	TRBJ2-4	CASSPQGWENIQYF	TGTGCCAGCAGCCCTCAGGGATGGGAAAACATTCAGTACTTC
TRBV5-1	once	TRBD1	TRBJ1-1	CASSSTGGTEAFF	TGCGCCAGCAGCTCGACAGGGGGGACTGAAGCTTTCTTT
TRBV6-6	-	-	TRBJ1-5	CASNPGQFGQPQHF	TGTGCCAGCAATCCTGGGCAGTTCGGTCAGCCCCAGCATTTT
TRBV7-2	-	TRBD1	TRBJ2-1	CASSQTGQSYNEQFF	TGTGCCAGCAGCCAAACGGGACAGTCCTACAATGAGCAGTTCTTC
TRBV7-7	-	TRBD1	TRBJ2-1	CASSPGQGAGNEQFF	TGTGCCAGCAGCCCGGGACAGGGGGCGGGCAATGAGCAGTTCTTC
TRBV30	many	-	TRBJ1-2	CASEAGGAFYGYTF	TGTGCCTCCGAGGCGGGGGGGGCATTCTATGGCTACACCTTC
TRBV7-9	-	-	TRBJ2-4	CASSLNQDYWGDIQYF	TGTGCCAGCAGCTTAAATCAAGACTATTGGGGGGACATTCAGTACTTC
TRBV4-3	-	TRBD1	TRBJ2-7	CASSQDRGLDEQYF	TGCGCCAGCAGCCAAGACAGGGGGCTCGACGAGCAGTACTTC
TRBV25-1	once	-	TRBJ1-1	CASTIGSATEAFF	TGTGCCAGCACGATAGGGTCGGCCACTGAAGCTTTCTTT